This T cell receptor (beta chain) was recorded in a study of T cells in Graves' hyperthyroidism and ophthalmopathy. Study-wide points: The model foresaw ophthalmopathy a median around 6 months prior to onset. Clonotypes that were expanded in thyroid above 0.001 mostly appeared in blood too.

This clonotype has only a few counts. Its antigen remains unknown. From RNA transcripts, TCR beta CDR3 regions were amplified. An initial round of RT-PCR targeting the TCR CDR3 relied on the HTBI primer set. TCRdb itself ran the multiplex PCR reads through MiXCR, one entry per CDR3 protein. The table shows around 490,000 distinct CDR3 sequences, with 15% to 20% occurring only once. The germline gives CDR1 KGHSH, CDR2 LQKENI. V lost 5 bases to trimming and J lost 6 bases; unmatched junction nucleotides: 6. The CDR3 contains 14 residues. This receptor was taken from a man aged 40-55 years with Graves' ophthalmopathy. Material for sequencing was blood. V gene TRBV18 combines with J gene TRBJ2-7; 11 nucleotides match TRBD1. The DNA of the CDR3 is TGTGCCAGCTCAAACTGGGACAGGGGGTTCGAGCAGTACTTC. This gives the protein CASSNWDRGFEQYF.